This TCR beta chain comes out of a study of blood T cell repertoires in COVID-19. Study summary: Spain, Italy and the United States supplied samples that represented acute and convalescent COVID-19. The cDNA or gDNA used as material had been derived from T cells, B-cell-depleted T cells, or PBMCs.

There are a few counts of this clone. The V gene's germline CDR1 is SGDLS and CDR2 YYNGEE. This CDR3 region has 20 residues. Unmatched junction bases numbered 9, after V lost 1 base and J lost 0 bases. In the source study's methods: Amplification of reference gene primers provided the estimated nucleated cell counts. The table came from immunoSEQ multiplex PCR; TCRdb's copy has only in-frame clones and leaves some out. V and J calls and clone size are given by that table; D and trimming were obtained from the DNA. The sample carries approximately 170,000 clones, about four fifths recorded once. The rearrangement links TRBV9 to TRBJ2-1; 14 bases align to TRBD2. The sequenced sample consisted of peripheral blood. The receptor's source is a woman over 75 with active or convalescent COVID-19. DNA of the CDR3: TGTGCCAGCAGCGTATTTGGGGGACTAGCGGGAGCGAGCTCCTACAATGAGCAGTTCTTC. Protein: CASSVFGGLAGASSYNEQFF.